The 18 T cell receptor beta chains below all came from one sample that was sequenced in a study of shared clonotypes between healthy human individuals. CD45RO-negative, CCR7-selected cells formed the naive CD8 fraction, which excluded terminally differentiated effector memory CD45RA+ cells. The assay was immunoSEQ multiplex PCR, and TCRdb's table has in-frame clones only and misses some. The data hold some 2,000,000 clones, with approximately 94% observed a single time. The sequenced sample consisted of naive CD8+ T cells sorted from blood. The origin of the receptors is a young man in good health.

The chain is built from TRBV6-5 and TRBJ2-7, with D perhaps matching TRBD1 (5 bases). Looked up from germline, CDR1 is MNHEY and CDR2 is SVGAGI. The germline V and J ends were trimmed by 5 bases and 5 bases, with 16 bases remaining between them. The CDR3 is 14 amino acids. The CDR3 protein is CASSHPEDIHEQYF. The DNA for the CDR3 is TGTGCCAGCAGTCACCCTGAGGACATTCACGAGCAGTACTTC.

The V and J genes are TRBV5-8 and TRBJ2-7; possibly TRBD2 for D (6 bases). CDR1 SGHTS and CDR2 YDEGEE come from the germline V gene. This CDR3 is 13 amino acids long. Trimming removed 4 bases at V and 1 base at J, with 9 bases between. This CDR3 is CASSPEGSYEQYF. The CDR3 bases are TGTGCCAGCAGCCCGGAGGGGTCCTACGAGCAGTACTTC.

This chain joins TRBV19 and TRBJ2-1, with D perhaps matching TRBD1 (6 bases). Germline loops: CDR1 LNHDA, CDR2 SQIVND (reference sequence). This CDR3 is 12 amino acids long. V dropped 6 bases and J dropped 7 bases, with 10 bases sitting between them. The DNA for the CDR3 is TGTGCCAGTAGGAAGGACAGTAATGAGCAGTTCTTC. This codes for CASRKDSNEQFF.

The rearrangement links TRBV15 to TRBJ1-1; no firm D call. The CDR3 is 12 amino acids. Trimming took 6 bases from V and 4 from J, leaving 9 bases between them. Germline CDR1 reads LNHNV; CDR2 reads YYDKDF (reference sequence). This CDR3 is CATRRVGTEAFF. In DNA, the CDR3 is TGTGCCACCAGGCGGGTAGGCACTGAAGCTTTCTTT.

This chain links TRBV7-9 with TRBJ2-7; 8 nucleotides agree with TRBD1. CDR1 SEHNR and CDR2 FQNEAQ come from the germline V gene (reference sequence). With 7 bases clipped from V and 7 bases from J, the junction kept 15 bases outside the gene matches. This CDR3 is 15 amino acids long. CDR3 in amino acids: CASTRTGPTGDEQYF. The CDR3 bases are TGTGCCAGCACCCGAACCGGACCGACAGGGGATGAGCAGTACTTC. The full variable domain, with the rest looked up from reference TRBV7-9 and TRBJ2-7, is DTGVSQNPRHKITKRGQNVTFRCDPISEHNRLYWYRQTLGQGPEFLTYFQNEAQLEKSRLLSDRFSAERPKGSFSTLEIQRTEQGDSAMYLCASTRTGPTGDEQYFGPGTRLTVT.

V usage is TRBV6-5 and J usage is TRBJ1-1; D is undetermined. V was pared by 8 bases and J by 10 bases, with 26 bases between. This CDR3 contains 15 residues. Germline CDR1 reads MNHEY; CDR2 reads SVGAGI. CDR3 residues: CASSYGEQLKGGAFF. CDR3 in DNA: TGTGCCAGCTCTTACGGGGAGCAGCTAAAGGGTGGAGCTTTCTTT.

In this sample, this clone turned up a few times. Other DNA sequences in this sample translate to the same CDR3. The V call is TRBV27, the J call TRBJ2-7; D unresolved. Germline assignment: CDR1 MNHEY and CDR2 SMNVEV (reference sequence). V was pared by 3 bases and J by 3 bases, with 6 bases between. This CDR3 region has 12 residues. CDR3 loop: CASSFAGYEQYF. The CDR3 DNA follows: TGTGCCAGCAGTTTCGCCGGCTACGAGCAGTACTTC.

The chain employs TRBV29-1 and TRBJ1-1; D is possibly TRBD1 (5 bases). The CDR3 extends over 13 amino acids. In germline, CDR1 is SQVTM, CDR2 ANQGSEA. V was cut by 3 bases and J by 4 bases, with 12 bases left in between. CDR3 residues: CSVDTGEGTEAFF. The CDR3 coding sequence is TGCAGCGTTGATACGGGGGAGGGCACTGAAGCTTTCTTT.

V is TRBV5-1 and J is TRBJ2-3; D is perhaps TRBD1 or TRBD2 (6 bases each). CDR1 and CDR2 from the germline V gene are SGHRS and YFSETQ. This CDR3 has 11 amino acids. V dropped 7 bases and J dropped 6 bases, with 9 bases sitting between them. CDR3 nucleotide sequence: TGCGCCAGCTGGAGGGGGGATACGCAGTATTTT. This sequence encodes CASWRGDTQYF.

This chain uses TRBV4-3 with TRBJ2-7, with TRBD1 identical over 8 bases. J was trimmed by 3 bases and V by 3 bases; bases with no gene match: 10. The CDR3 has 16 amino acids. Per germline, CDR1 LGHNA and CDR2 YSLEER. This CDR3 reads CASSQETGAHFYEQYF. The CDR3 DNA is TGCGCCAGCAGCCAGGAGACAGGGGCCCACTTCTACGAGCAGTACTTC.

This clone was observed a few times. The chain carries TRBV6-1 and TRBJ1-6; D remains ambiguous. This CDR3 has 15 amino acids. V was clipped by 1 base and J by 4 bases, with 8 bases between them. The germline gives CDR1 MNHNS, CDR2 SASEGT. For the CDR3, the DNA is TGTGCCAGCAGTGAAGTACAGTCTTATAATTCACCCCTCCACTTT. As protein: CASSEVQSYNSPLHF.

The CDR3 here is CASSPTGTDGNIQYF. CDR3 bases: TGTGCCAGCAGCCCAACCGGGACGGACGGCAACATTCAGTACTTC. This rearrangement joins TRBV13 to TRBJ2-4; D tentatively reads TRBD1 or TRBD2 (5 bases each). The V end was cut by 5 bases, the J end by 7 bases, with 18 bases between. The CDR3 contains 15 residues. From germline, CDR1 is PRHDT and CDR2 FYEKMQ (reference sequence). Looking up the rest from reference TRBV13 and TRBJ2-4 gives the full variable domain: AAGVIQSPRHLIKEKRETATLKCYPIPRHDTVYWYQQGPGQDPQFLISFYEKMQSDKGSIPDRFSAQQFSDYHSELNMSSLELGDSALYFCASSPTGTDGNIQYFGAGTRLSVL.

V usage is TRBV4-1 and J usage is TRBJ2-7; a weak D match, TRBD2 (5 bases). V lost 0 bases to trimming and J lost 7 bases, with 13 bases between them. Germline-derived CDR1 and CDR2 are MGHRA and YSYEKL. The CDR3 runs to 14 residues. For the CDR3, the DNA is TGCGCCAGCAGCCAAGAATGGGGTACGGGAGAGCAGTACTTC. It encodes CASSQEWGTGEQYF.

Points on this clone: Other DNA sequences of this sample code for an identical CDR3. The chain links TRBV4-1 to TRBJ2-2; no clear D. V lost 0 bases and J lost 5, with 10 bases in between. This CDR3 region has 15 residues. In germline, CDR1 is MGHRA, CDR2 YSYEKL. The CDR3: CASSQEGWGTGELFF. The CDR3 nucleotides read TGCGCCAGCAGCCAAGAAGGCTGGGGAACCGGGGAGCTGTTTTTT.

The chain links TRBV4-1 to TRBJ1-1; D ambiguous. V was shortened by 4 bases and J by 3 bases, with 18 bases between the two germline ends. This CDR3 has 16 amino acids. The germline gives CDR1 MGHRA, CDR2 YSYEKL. CDR3: CASSPLRRGSDTEAFF. As DNA, the CDR3 is TGCGCCAGCAGCCCCCTTCGTCGGGGATCGGACACTGAAGCTTTCTTT.

J is TRBJ2-1 and V is TRBV6-5; tentatively, D is TRBD2 (6 bases). V lost 2 bases, J lost 10 bases, and 12 bases lay in between. The CDR3 contains 13 residues. CDR1 is MNHEY, CDR2 SVGAGI, per germline. The chain's CDR3 is CASSYPSGGEQFF. CDR3 in DNA: TGTGCCAGCAGTTACCCCTCCGGAGGGGAGCAGTTCTTC.

The genes are TRBV10-3 and TRBJ1-2; D call uncertain. The germline CDR1 and CDR2 sequences are ENHRY and SYGVKD. The CDR3 length is 14 residues. Deletions cut 0 bases from V and 8 bases from J, with 13 bases between. CDR3 nucleotides: TGTGCCATCAGTGAGTCGGGAGAAGGCCGGGGCTACACCTTC. Protein: CAISESGEGRGYTF.

CDR3 residues: CASSPLTGGEETQYF. The CDR3 DNA reads TGCGCCAGCAGCCCTCTCACGGGCGGTGAAGAGACCCAGTACTTC. This sequence joins TRBV4-1 and TRBJ2-5; D not certain. Germline assignment: CDR1 MGHRA and CDR2 YSYEKL. The CDR3 sequence is 15 residues long. V dropped 4 bases and J dropped 3 bases, with 15 bases sitting between them.